Sequencing of this T cell receptor beta chain was carried out in a study of cytomegalovirus exposure and HLA in healthy donors. Study-wide background: As released early, the data held some 85 million unique TCRs from HLA-typed donors. Falling in the Caucasian-associated ancestry cluster were 81% of under 500 genotyped donors. Study-level findings and limits: When the data were analyzed later, several of the most significant clusters appeared to be linked to common viral pathogens.

Of note for this clone: What it binds is not known.

The primer mix had 60 Vbeta and 13 Jbeta primers. Generated by immunoSEQ multiplex PCR, the TCRdb table keeps only in-frame clones and is missing some. This repertoire shows about 110,000 clones, less than 80% found once; its top ten account for roughly 4.2%. The donors were healthy bone marrow donors. The CDR3 is 15 amino acids. Trimming cost V 7 bases and J 7 bases; bases outside gene matches: 13. Germline V lookup: CDR1 LNHDA, CDR2 SQIVND (reference sequence). The specimen was PBMCs. This rearrangement joins TRBV19 to TRBJ1-1, with 9 positions matching TRBD1. This receptor was identified in a woman between 35 and 50 years old in good health and CMV-seropositive. CDR3 loop: CASKDGGTGKDEAFF. The CDR3 DNA reads TGTGCCAGTAAGGATGGCGGGACAGGGAAAGATGAAGCTTTCTTT.